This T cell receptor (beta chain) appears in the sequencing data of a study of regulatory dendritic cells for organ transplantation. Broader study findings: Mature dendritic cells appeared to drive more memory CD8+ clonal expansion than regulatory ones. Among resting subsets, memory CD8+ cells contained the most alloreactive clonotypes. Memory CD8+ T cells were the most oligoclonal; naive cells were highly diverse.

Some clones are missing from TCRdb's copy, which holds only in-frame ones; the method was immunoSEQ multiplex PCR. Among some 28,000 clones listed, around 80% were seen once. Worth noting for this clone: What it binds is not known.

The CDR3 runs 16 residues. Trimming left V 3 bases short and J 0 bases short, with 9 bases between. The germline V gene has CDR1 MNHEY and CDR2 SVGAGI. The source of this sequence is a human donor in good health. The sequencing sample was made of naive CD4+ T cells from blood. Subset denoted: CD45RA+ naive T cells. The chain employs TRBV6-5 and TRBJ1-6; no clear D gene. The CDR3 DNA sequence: TGTGCCAGCAGTTATCGTCGGAGCTCCTATAATTCACCCCTCCACTTT. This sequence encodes CASSYRRSSYNSPLHF.